The 3 T cell receptor beta chains below come from one sample, sequenced in a study of response to subunit inactivated influenza vaccine. TCRdb ran MiXCR on the RT-PCR reads and lists one entry per CDR3 protein. Counted here are around 170,000 distinct CDR3 sequences, around a tenth occurring once; the ten biggest clones make up approximately 39%. This material consisted of CD8+ T cells sorted from PBMCs, taken roughly 24 months after vaccination. The source of these receptors is a man aged 50-75 years who received an inactivated influenza vaccine.

This clonotype has a handful of counts. The genes are TRBV15 and TRBJ1-4, with D perhaps matching TRBD1 (6 bases). In germline, CDR1 is LNHNV, CDR2 YYDKDF (reference sequence). The CDR3 loop spans 16 amino acids. Trimming shortened V by 5 bases and J by 5 bases, and 18 bases separated the two germline ends. The CDR3 here is CATSPTRGASNEKLFF. The CDR3 nucleotides are TGTGCCACCAGCCCTACACGGGGGGCCTCAAATGAAAAACTGTTTTTT.

This clonotype was recorded at least ten times. The V call is TRBV6-4, the J call TRBJ2-3; the match to TRBD1 covers 7 bases. The CDR3 contains 14 residues. With 4 bases clipped from V and 2 bases from J, the junction kept 3 bases outside the gene matches. The V gene's germline CDR1 is MRHNA and CDR2 SNTAGT. The CDR3 nucleotides are TGTGCCAGCAGTGGGGACAGTGACACAGATACGCAGTATTTT. Encoded protein: CASSGDSDTDTQYF.

J is TRBJ2-7 and V is TRBV7-9; possible D gene TRBD2, 6 bases. Germline V gene lookup returns CDR1 SEHNR and CDR2 FQNEAQ (reference sequence). This CDR3 region has 15 residues. Trimming stripped 5 bases from V and 4 bases from J, with 18 bases between. CDR3 protein: CASSPRGGEAYEQYF. For the CDR3, the DNA is TGTGCCAGCAGCCCCCGAGGTGGGGAGGCTTACGAGCAGTACTTC.